This is a list of T cell receptor beta chains from one sample in a study of T-cell memory formation after mild COVID-19. In TCRdb, the 5' RACE reads were re-called with MiXCR into one record per CDR3 protein. There are about 560,000 distinct CDR3 sequences in the sample; 15% to 20% occur only once, and 8.1% lies in the top ten. The source material was PBMCs or a T cell subset sorted from them (not recorded which). The receptors shown here come from an adult woman who had mild COVID-19 (a few samples of this study predate the infection). Cell type and time point are not known. The CDR3 runs from the conserved cysteine through the conserved F or W. Fields, in order: clone size, J gene, D gene, V gene, CDR3 DNA, CDR3 protein. The D gene is left open where the match is weak. Not all rows give a size; the values are once, few, many and, for expanded clones, a class.

-	TRBJ2-7	TRBD1	TRBV20-1	TGCAGTGCTAGAGATGGCAGGGGGCCATCCTACGAGCAGTACTTC	CSARDGRGPSYEQYF
few	TRBJ2-3	-	TRBV5-1	TGCGCCAGCAGCTTGGGGCCCATCGCAGATACGCAGTATTTT	CASSLGPIADTQYF
-	TRBJ2-1	TRBD1	TRBV6-4	TGTGCCAGCAGTGGGACAGGGCACAATGAGCAGTTCTTC	CASSGTGHNEQFF
-	TRBJ2-7	-	TRBV27	TGTGCTACAGGGCGCTCCTCTTACGAGCAGTACTTC	CATGRSSYEQYF
-	TRBJ2-1	-	TRBV12-3/TRBV12-4	TGTGCCAGCAGGTCAGGACGGGGGATCTACAATGAGCAGTTCTTC	CASRSGRGIYNEQFF
-	TRBJ1-1	-	TRBV7-8	TGTGCCAGCAGCTTAGTGCCCGCGGGGGTCACTGAAGCTTTCTTT	CASSLVPAGVTEAFF
few	TRBJ1-2	TRBD1	TRBV14	TGTGCCAGCAGCCAAGGCGGGACAGCCTATGGCTACACCTTC	CASSQGGTAYGYTF
-	TRBJ2-7	TRBD2	TRBV3-1	TGTGCCAGCAGCCAGGGGCCTCTAGCGGGAAGGGTTTCCTACGAGCAGTACTTC	CASSQGPLAGRVSYEQYF
few	TRBJ2-2	-	TRBV4-1	TGCGCCAGCAGACGAACTAGAGACCGTCACCGGGAGCTGTTTTTT	CASRRTRDRHRELFF
-	TRBJ2-2	TRBD2	TRBV2	TGTGCCAGCAGTCGGGACTACCGGGAGCTGTTTTTT	CASSRDYRELFF
few	TRBJ2-7	-	TRBV20-1	TGCAGTGCTGGCCGCCGGGAGAATGAGCAGTACTTC	CSAGRRENEQYF
-	TRBJ2-7	-	TRBV7-9	TGTGCCAGCAGCTTAAGCCAGGTCAGGTACGAGCAGTACTTC	CASSLSQVRYEQYF
-	TRBJ1-3	-	TRBV6-5	TGTGCCAGCCGCAACTTAAACACCATATATTTT	CASRNLNTIYF
-	TRBJ2-4	-	TRBV13	TGTGCCAGCAGCCAGGGGGGTGGGGAGTTCGGAAACATTCAGTACTTC	CASSQGGGEFGNIQYF